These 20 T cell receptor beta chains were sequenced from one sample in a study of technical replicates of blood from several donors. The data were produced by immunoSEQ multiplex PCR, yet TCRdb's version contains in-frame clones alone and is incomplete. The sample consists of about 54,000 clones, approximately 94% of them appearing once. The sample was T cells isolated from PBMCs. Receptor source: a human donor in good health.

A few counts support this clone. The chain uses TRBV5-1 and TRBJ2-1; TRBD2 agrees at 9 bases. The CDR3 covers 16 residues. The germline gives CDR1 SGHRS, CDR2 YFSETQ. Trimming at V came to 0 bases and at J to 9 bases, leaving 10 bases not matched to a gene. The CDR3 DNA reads TGCGCCAGCAGCTTGGCGTCGCAGACTAGCGGTAGTGAGCAGTTCTTC. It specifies CASSLASQTSGSEQFF.

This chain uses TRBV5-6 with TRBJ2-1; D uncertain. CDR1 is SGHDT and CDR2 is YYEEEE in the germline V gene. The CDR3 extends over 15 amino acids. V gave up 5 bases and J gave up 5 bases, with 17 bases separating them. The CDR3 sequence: CASSMLSTKNNEQFF. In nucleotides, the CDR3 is TGTGCCAGCAGTATGTTAAGTACAAAAAACAATGAGCAGTTCTTC. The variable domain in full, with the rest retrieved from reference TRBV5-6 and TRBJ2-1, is DAGVTQSPTHLIKTRGQQVTLRCSPKSGHDTVSWYQQALGQGPQFIFQYYEEEERQRGNFPDRFSGHQFPNYSSELNVNALLLGDSALYLCASSMLSTKNNEQFFGPGTRLTVL.

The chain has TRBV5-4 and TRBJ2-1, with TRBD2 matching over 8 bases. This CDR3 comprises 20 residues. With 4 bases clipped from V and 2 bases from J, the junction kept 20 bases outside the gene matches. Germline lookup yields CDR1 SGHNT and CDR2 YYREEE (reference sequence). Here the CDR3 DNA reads TGTGCCAGCAGCCCTTCAGTGGGTAGCGGGACACAGCCAGCCTACAATGAGCAGTTCTTC. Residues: CASSPSVGSGTQPAYNEQFF.

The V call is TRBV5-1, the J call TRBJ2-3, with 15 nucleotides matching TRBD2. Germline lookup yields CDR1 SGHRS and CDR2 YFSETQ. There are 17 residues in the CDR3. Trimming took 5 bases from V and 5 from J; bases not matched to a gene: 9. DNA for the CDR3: TGCGCCAGCAGTCCGAGGACTAGCGGGAGGGCCGGAGATACGCAGTATTTT. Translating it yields CASSPRTSGRAGDTQYF.

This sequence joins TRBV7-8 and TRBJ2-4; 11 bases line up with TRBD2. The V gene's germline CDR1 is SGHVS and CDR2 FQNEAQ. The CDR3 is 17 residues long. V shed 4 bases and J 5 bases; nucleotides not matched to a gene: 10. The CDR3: CASSSIAGGPRENIQYF. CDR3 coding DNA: TGTGCCAGCAGCTCAATAGCGGGAGGGCCGAGGGAAAACATTCAGTACTTC. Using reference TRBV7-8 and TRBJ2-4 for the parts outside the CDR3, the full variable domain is GAGVSQSPRYKVAKRGQDVALRCDPISGHVSLFWYQQALGQGPEFLTYFQNEAQLDKSGLPSDRFFAERPEGSVSTLKIQRTQQEDSAVYLCASSSIAGGPRENIQYFGAGTRLSVL.

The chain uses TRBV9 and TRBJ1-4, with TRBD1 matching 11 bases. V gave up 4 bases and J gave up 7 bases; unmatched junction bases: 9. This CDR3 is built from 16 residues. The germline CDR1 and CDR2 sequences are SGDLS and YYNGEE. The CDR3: CASSLGQGARSEKLFF. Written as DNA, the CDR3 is TGTGCCAGCAGCCTCGGACAGGGGGCTAGAAGTGAAAAACTGTTTTTT.

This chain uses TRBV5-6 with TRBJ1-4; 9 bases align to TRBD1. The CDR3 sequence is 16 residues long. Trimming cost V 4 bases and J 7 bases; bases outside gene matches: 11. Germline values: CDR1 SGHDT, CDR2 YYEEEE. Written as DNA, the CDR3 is TGTGCCAGCAGCAAACTGGAACAGGGGGCTCTTGAAAAACTGTTTTTT. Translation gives CASSKLEQGALEKLFF.

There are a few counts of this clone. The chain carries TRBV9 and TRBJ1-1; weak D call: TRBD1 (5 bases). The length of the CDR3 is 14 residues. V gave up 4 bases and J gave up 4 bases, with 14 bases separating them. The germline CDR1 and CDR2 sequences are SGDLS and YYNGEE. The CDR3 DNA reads TGTGCCAGCAGCCTAGTAGCCGGGGGCACTGAAGCTTTCTTT. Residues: CASSLVAGGTEAFF.

The CDR3 DNA reads as TGTGCCAGCAGCTCGAGCCTAAGGGGTAACCAGCCCCAGCATTTT. Amino acids: CASSSSLRGNQPQHF. The chain couples TRBV7-9 to TRBJ1-5; weak D call: TRBD1 (5 bases). V lost 4 bases, J lost 7 bases, and 17 bases lay in between. This CDR3 contains 15 residues. CDR1 SEHNR and CDR2 FQNEAQ come from the germline V gene (reference sequence).

The CDR3: CASSLFRGGVQPQHF. As DNA, the CDR3 is TGTGCCAGCAGTTTATTCCGGGGGGGAGTTCAGCCCCAGCATTTT. The gene calls are TRBV28 and TRBJ1-5; D might be TRBD1 (5 bases). Germline CDR1 reads MDHEN; CDR2 reads SYDVKM. This CDR3 has 15 amino acids. V gave up 1 base and J gave up 6 bases, with 13 bases separating them.

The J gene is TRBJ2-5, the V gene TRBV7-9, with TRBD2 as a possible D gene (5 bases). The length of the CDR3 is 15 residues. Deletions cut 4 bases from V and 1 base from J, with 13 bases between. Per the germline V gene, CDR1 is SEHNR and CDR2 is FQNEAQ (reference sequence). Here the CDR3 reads CASSSHGGFQETQYF. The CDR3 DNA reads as TGTGCCAGCAGCTCACATGGCGGGTTCCAAGAGACCCAGTACTTC.

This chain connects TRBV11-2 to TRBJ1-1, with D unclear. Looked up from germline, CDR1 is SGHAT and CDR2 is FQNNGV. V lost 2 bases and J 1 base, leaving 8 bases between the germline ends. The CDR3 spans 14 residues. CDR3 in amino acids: CASSLTGGNTEAFF. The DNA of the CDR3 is TGTGCCAGCAGCTTAACCGGCGGGAACACTGAAGCTTTCTTT.

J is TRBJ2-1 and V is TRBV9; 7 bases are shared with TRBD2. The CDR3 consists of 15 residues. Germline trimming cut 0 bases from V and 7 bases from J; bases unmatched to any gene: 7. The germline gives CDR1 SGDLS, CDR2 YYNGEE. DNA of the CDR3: TGTGCCAGCAGCGTAGGAAGAACTAGCGTAAATGAGCAGTTCTTC. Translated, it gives CASSVGRTSVNEQFF.

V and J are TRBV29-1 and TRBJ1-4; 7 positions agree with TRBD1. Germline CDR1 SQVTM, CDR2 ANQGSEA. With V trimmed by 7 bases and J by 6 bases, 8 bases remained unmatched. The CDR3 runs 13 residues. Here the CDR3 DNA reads TGCAGCGCCCGACAGGGAGGTTATGAAAAACTGTTTTTT. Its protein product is CSARQGGYEKLFF. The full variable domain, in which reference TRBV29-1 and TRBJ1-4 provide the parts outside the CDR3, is SAVISQKPSRDICQRGTSLTIQCQVDSQVTMMFWYRQQPGQSLTLIATANQGSEATYESGFVIDKFPISRPNLTFSTLTVSNMSPEDSSIYLCSARQGGYEKLFFGSGTQLSVL.

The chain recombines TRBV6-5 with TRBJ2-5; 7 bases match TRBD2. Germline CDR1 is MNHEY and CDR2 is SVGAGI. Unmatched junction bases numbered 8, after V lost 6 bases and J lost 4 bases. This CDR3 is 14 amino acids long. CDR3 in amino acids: CASSLERGGETQYF. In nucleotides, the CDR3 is TGTGCCAGCAGCCTTGAGCGGGGTGGAGAGACCCAGTACTTC.

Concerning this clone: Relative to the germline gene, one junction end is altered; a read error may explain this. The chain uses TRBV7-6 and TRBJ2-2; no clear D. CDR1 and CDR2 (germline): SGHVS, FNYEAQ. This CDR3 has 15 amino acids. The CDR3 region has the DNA TGTGCCAGCAGCGTAGCCTACGGGAACACCGGGGAGCTGTTTTTT. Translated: CASSVAYGNTGELFF.

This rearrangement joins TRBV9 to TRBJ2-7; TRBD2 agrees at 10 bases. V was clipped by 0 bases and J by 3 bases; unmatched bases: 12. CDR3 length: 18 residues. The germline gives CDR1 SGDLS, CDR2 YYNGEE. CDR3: CASSVADSKAGGFYEQYF. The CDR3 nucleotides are TGTGCCAGCAGCGTAGCTGACTCAAAAGCGGGAGGGTTCTACGAGCAGTACTTC.

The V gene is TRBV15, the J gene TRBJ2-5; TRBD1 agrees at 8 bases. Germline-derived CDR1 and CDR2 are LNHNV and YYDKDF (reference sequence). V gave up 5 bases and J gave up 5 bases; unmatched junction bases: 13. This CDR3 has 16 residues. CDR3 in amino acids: CATSPERQGAGETQYF. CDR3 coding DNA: TGTGCCACCAGCCCGGAGAGGCAGGGGGCAGGGGAGACCCAGTACTTC. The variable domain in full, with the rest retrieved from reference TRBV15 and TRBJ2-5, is DAMVIQNPRYQVTQFGKPVTLSCSQTLNHNVMYWYQQKSSQAPKLLFHYYDKDFNNEADTPDNFQSRRPNTSFCFLDIRSPGLGDTAMYLCATSPERQGAGETQYFGPGTRLLVL.

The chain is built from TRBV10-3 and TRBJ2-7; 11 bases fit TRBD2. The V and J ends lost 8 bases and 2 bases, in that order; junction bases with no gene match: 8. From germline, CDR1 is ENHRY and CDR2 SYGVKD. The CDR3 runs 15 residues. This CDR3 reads CAIGTSGEKAYEQYF. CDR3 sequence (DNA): TGTGCCATCGGGACTAGCGGAGAGAAAGCCTACGAGCAGTACTTC.

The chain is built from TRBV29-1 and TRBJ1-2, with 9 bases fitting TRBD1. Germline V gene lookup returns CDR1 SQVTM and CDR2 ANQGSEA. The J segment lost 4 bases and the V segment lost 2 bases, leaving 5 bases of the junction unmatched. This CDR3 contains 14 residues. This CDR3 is CSVEQGQGSYGYTF. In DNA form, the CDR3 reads TGCAGCGTTGAACAGGGACAGGGATCCTATGGCTACACCTTC.